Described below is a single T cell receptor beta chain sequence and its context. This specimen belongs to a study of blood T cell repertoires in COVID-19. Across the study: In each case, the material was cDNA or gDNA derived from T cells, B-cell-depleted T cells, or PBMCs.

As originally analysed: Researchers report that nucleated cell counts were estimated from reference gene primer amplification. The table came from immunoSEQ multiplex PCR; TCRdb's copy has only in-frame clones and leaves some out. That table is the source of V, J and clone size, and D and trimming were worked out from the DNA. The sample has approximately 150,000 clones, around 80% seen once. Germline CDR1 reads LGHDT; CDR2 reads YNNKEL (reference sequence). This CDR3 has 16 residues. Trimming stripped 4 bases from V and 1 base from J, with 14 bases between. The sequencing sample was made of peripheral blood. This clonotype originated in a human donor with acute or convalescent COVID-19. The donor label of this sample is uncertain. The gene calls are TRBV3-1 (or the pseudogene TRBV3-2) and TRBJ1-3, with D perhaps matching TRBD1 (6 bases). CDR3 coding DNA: TGTGCCAGCAGCCCCCAGGGGTATAGTTCTGGAAACACCATATATTTT. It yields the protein CASSPQGYSSGNTIYF.